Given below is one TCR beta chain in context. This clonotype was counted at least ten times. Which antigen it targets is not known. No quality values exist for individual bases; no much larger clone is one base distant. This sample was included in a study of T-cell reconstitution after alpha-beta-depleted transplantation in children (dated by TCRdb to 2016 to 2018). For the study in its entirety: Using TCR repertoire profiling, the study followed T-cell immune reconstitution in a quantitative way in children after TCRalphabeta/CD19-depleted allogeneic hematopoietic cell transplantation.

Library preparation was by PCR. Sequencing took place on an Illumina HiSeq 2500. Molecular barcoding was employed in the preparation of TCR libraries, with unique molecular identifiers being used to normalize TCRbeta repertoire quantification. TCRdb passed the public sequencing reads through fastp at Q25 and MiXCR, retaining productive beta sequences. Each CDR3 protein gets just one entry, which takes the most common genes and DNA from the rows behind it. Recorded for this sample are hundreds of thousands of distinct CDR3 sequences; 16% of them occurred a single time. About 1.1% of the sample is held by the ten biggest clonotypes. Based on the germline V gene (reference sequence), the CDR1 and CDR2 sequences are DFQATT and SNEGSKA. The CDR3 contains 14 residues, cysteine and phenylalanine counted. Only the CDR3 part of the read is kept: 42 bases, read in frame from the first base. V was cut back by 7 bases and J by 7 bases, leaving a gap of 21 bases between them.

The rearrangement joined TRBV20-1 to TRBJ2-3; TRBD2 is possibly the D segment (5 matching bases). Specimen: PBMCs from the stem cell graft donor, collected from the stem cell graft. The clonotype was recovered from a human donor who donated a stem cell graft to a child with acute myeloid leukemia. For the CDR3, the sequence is CSVIPADSFHTQYF. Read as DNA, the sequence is TGCAGTGTTATCCCGGCGGACTCGTTCCATACGCAGTATTTT.